What follows are 30 T cell receptor beta chains derived from one specimen sequenced in a study of long-term antiretroviral therapy in people with HIV. The immunoSEQ assay was v3.0, run at survey level. Generated by immunoSEQ multiplex PCR, the TCRdb table keeps only in-frame clones and is missing some. Of tens of thousands of clones in the sample, around 74% are singletons; the top ten hold approximately 3.4%. This material consisted of unsorted PBMCs, taken 3 years after starting antiretroviral therapy. All receptors derive from a man aged 45-60 years with HIV.

The chain combines TRBV6-5 with TRBJ1-1; unclear D gene. CDR3 length: 13 residues. Trimming removed 5 bases from V and 3 bases from J, with 10 bases in between. Germline CDR1 and CDR2: MNHEY and SVGAGI. As DNA, the CDR3 is TGTGCCAGCAGTCCAAACTTCGACACTGAAGCTTTCTTT. Encoded protein: CASSPNFDTEAFF.

The V call is TRBV2, the J call TRBJ2-5; TRBD2 is a possible D gene (7 bases). Trimming shortened V by 9 bases and J by 5 bases, and 22 bases separated the two germline ends. This CDR3 spans 15 amino acids. Germline V gene sequence: CDR1 SNHLY, CDR2 FYNNEI. CDR3 in DNA: TGTGCCAGTTTGGACCGGGGGGCGCCAGAGGAGACCCAGTACTTC. This gives the protein CASLDRGAPEETQYF.

This clone was seen more than once but under ten times. The chain links TRBV2 to TRBJ2-2; possible D gene TRBD1, 6 bases. This CDR3 is 14 amino acids long. V shed 7 bases and J shed 7 bases, with 16 bases lying between them. The germline V gene has CDR1 SNHLY and CDR2 FYNNEI. The CDR3 DNA reads as TGTGCCAGCACATTACAGGGTATCGGCGGGGAGCTGTTTTTT. Protein: CASTLQGIGGELFF.

This clone came up once. The gene calls are TRBV7-9 and TRBJ2-1; 7 nucleotides match TRBD2. The germline V gene encodes CDR1 SEHNR and CDR2 FQNEAQ (reference sequence). J was trimmed by 5 bases and V by 3 bases; bases with no gene match: 10. The CDR3 is made up of 16 amino acids. The CDR3 is CASSFPEASGHNEQFF. CDR3 DNA sequence: TGTGCCAGCAGCTTTCCCGAGGCTAGCGGCCACAATGAGCAGTTCTTC.

V and J are TRBV9 and TRBJ2-7; 7 bases are a match to TRBD2. CDR1 SGDLS and CDR2 YYNGEE come from the germline V gene. This CDR3 region has 18 residues. The V gene end was trimmed by 0 bases and the J gene end by 2 bases; junction bases not matched to a gene: 14. The CDR3 region is CASSVGSEPGGAPYEQYF. CDR3 coding DNA: TGTGCCAGCAGCGTAGGATCAGAACCGGGGGGTGCCCCCTACGAGCAGTACTTC.

The chain links TRBV6-6 to TRBJ2-2, with 11 bases aligning to TRBD2. Germline V gene sequence: CDR1 MNHNY, CDR2 SVGAGI (reference sequence). This CDR3 is built from 15 residues. Unmatched junction bases numbered 3, after V lost 4 bases and J lost 5 bases. The CDR3 DNA follows: TGTGCCAGCAGTTCCGGGACTAGCGGTACCGGGGAGCTGTTTTTT. Translated: CASSSGTSGTGELFF.

The chain combines TRBV2 with TRBJ2-7, with no clear D. The CDR3 length is 11 residues. Germline V lookup: CDR1 SNHLY, CDR2 FYNNEI. Trimming cost V 5 bases and J 0 bases, with 2 bases left between them. CDR3 region: CASSYSYEQYF. The CDR3 bases are TGTGCCAGCAGTTACTCCTACGAGCAGTACTTC. The variable domain in full, with the rest retrieved from reference TRBV2 and TRBJ2-7, is EPEVTQTPSHQVTQMGQEVILRCVPISNHLYFYWYRQILGQKVEFLVSFYNNEISEKSEIFDDQFSVERPDGSNFTLKIRSTKLEDSAMYFCASSYSYEQYFGPGTRLTVT.

CDR3 protein: CASSLEGTINSPLHF. The DNA for the CDR3 is TGCGCCAGCAGCTTGGAGGGAACTATTAATTCACCCCTCCACTTT. The V and J genes are TRBV5-1 and TRBJ1-6, with D unresolved. Germline lookup yields CDR1 SGHRS and CDR2 YFSETQ. This CDR3 is built from 15 residues. V lost 0 bases and J 6 bases, leaving 10 bases between the germline ends.

CDR3 loop: CASSKSNEGLSPHEQYF. CDR3 DNA: TGTGCCAGCAGCAAAAGCAATGAGGGGCTGAGTCCCCACGAGCAGTACTTC. The V call is TRBV21-1, the J call TRBJ2-7. TRBV21-1 is termed a pseudogene. The CDR3 runs to 17 residues.

This clone was found once. This chain joins TRBV5-5 and TRBJ2-6; D unclear. This CDR3 has 13 amino acids. The V end was cut by 1 base, the J end by 1 base, with 0 bases between. Looked up from germline, CDR1 is SGHKS and CDR2 is YYEKEE (reference sequence). CDR3: CASSLSGANVLTF. The CDR3 DNA reads TGTGCCAGCAGCTTGTCTGGGGCCAACGTCCTGACTTTC.

This clone was detected a few times. The J gene is TRBJ1-2, the V gene TRBV2, with TRBD1 matching 7 bases. The V gene's germline CDR1 is SNHLY and CDR2 FYNNEI. The length of the CDR3 is 12 residues. With 8 bases clipped from V and 3 bases from J, the junction kept 3 bases outside the gene matches. The CDR3 DNA reads TGTGCCAGCGCAGGGACAGACTATGGCTACACCTTC. Translated: CASAGTDYGYTF. The variable domain in full, with the rest retrieved from reference TRBV2 and TRBJ1-2, is EPEVTQTPSHQVTQMGQEVILRCVPISNHLYFYWYRQILGQKVEFLVSFYNNEISEKSEIFDDQFSVERPDGSNFTLKIRSTKLEDSAMYFCASAGTDYGYTFGSGTRLTVV.

The rearrangement joins TRBV11-2 to TRBJ2-7; D may be TRBD1 (5 bases). Between the trimmed V and J ends, which lost 7 bases and 0 bases, there was a span of 10 bases. Germline V lookup: CDR1 SGHAT, CDR2 FQNNGV. This CDR3 region has 13 residues. In nucleotides, the CDR3 is TGTGCCAGCAACGTAGGGGACTCCTACGAGCAGTACTTC. Translation: CASNVGDSYEQYF.

The count of this clone is one. The V and J genes are TRBV5-4 and TRBJ1-1, with TRBD1 matching 10 bases. The CDR3 totals 16 residues. Germline CDR1 and CDR2: SGHNT and YYREEE (reference sequence). Germline trimming cut 4 bases from V and 0 bases from J; bases unmatched to any gene: 6. As DNA, the CDR3 is TGTGCCAGCAGCCCGGGACAGGGGAGAGTGAACACTGAAGCTTTCTTT. This sequence encodes CASSPGQGRVNTEAFF.

The chain has TRBV5-4 and TRBJ1-2, with 9 positions matching TRBD1. Looked up from germline, CDR1 is SGHNT and CDR2 is YYREEE (reference sequence). The CDR3 contains 13 residues. V lost 4 bases to trimming and J lost 8 bases; unmatched junction nucleotides: 6. In DNA, the CDR3 is TGTGCCAGCAGCCAACAGGGGGCCGGCGGCTACACCTTC. It yields the protein CASSQQGAGGYTF.

This clone was detected only once. J is TRBJ1-2 and V is TRBV7-2; D not resolved. Trimming took 1 base from V and 5 from J, leaving 14 bases between them. Germline CDR1 reads SGHTA; CDR2 reads FQGNSA. The CDR3 is 15 residues long. The chain's CDR3 is CASSLGQQTRYGYTF. CDR3 nucleotide sequence: TGTGCCAGCAGCTTAGGTCAGCAGACTCGGTATGGCTACACCTTC.

This clone was seen only a few times. The V call is TRBV9, the J call TRBJ1-2; D call uncertain. The CDR3 has 13 amino acids. The V end lost 4 bases, the J end lost 8 bases, and 15 bases lay between the germline ends. The V gene's germline CDR1 is SGDLS and CDR2 YYNGEE. The CDR3 DNA sequence: TGTGCCAGCAGCTCTCCGGGCTCGGGGGGCTACACCTTC. It encodes CASSSPGSGGYTF. The whole variable domain, remainder taken from reference TRBV9 and TRBJ1-2, is DSGVTQTPKHLITATGQRVTLRCSPRSGDLSVYWYQQSLDQGLQFLIQYYNGEERAKGNILERFSAQQFPDLHSELNLSSLELGDSALYFCASSSPGSGGYTFGSGTRLTVV.

This clone was counted a few times. The chain is built from TRBV7-9 and TRBJ1-5, with a tentative D call TRBD1 (5 bases). V gave up 3 bases and J gave up 5 bases, with 11 bases separating them. The germline V gene encodes CDR1 SEHNR and CDR2 FQNEAQ (reference sequence). The length of the CDR3 is 14 residues. Here the CDR3 reads CASSFSGLHQPQHF. In DNA, the CDR3 is TGTGCCAGCAGCTTTTCAGGGCTGCATCAGCCCCAGCATTTT.

This rearrangement joins TRBV4-1 to TRBJ2-2; TRBD1 matches 8 bases. V was clipped by 4 bases and J by 5 bases; unmatched bases: 6. Germline-derived CDR1 and CDR2 are MGHRA and YSYEKL. The CDR3 has 15 amino acids. CDR3 sequence (DNA): TGCGCCAGCAGCCCCCAGGGGGCCTGGACCGGGGAGCTGTTTTTT. Amino acids: CASSPQGAWTGELFF.

This chain joins TRBV7-9 and TRBJ2-7; 7 bases are a match to TRBD1. The CDR3 is made up of 13 amino acids. CDR1 is SEHNR, CDR2 FQNEAQ, per germline (reference sequence). Trimming at V came to 4 bases and at J to 3 bases, leaving 3 bases not matched to a gene. This CDR3 is CASSYRQGYEQYF. In DNA, the CDR3 is TGTGCCAGCAGCTACCGACAGGGCTACGAGCAGTACTTC.

The chain is built from TRBV6-5 and TRBJ1-5; 8 bases align to TRBD1. Losses at the gene ends were 5 bases for V and 2 bases for J; bases not matched to a gene: 5. The CDR3 loop spans 15 amino acids. From germline, CDR1 is MNHEY and CDR2 SVGAGI. Here the CDR3 DNA reads TGTGCCAGCAGTCTCACGACAGGGGGCAATCAGCCCCAGCATTTT. It translates to CASSLTTGGNQPQHF.

In nucleotides, the CDR3 is TGCGCCAGCAGCTTGGGGCAGGGGCGGGCCTACGAGCAGTACTTC. This translates into CASSLGQGRAYEQYF. V usage is TRBV5-1 and J usage is TRBJ2-7; perhaps TRBD1 as D (6 bases). CDR3 length equals 15 residues. The germline CDR1 and CDR2 sequences are SGHRS and YFSETQ. With 0 bases removed from V and 2 bases from J, the gap between germline ends came to 12 bases. Full variable domain (rest looked up from reference TRBV5-1 and TRBJ2-7): KAGVTQTPRYLIKTRGQQVTLSCSPISGHRSVSWYQQTPGQGLQFLFEYFSETQRNKGNFPGRFSGRQFSNSRSEMNVSTLELGDSALYLCASSLGQGRAYEQYFGPGTRLTVT.

This rearrangement joins TRBV29-1 to TRBJ2-1, with a weak D call TRBD1 (6 bases). Germline V lookup: CDR1 SQVTM, CDR2 ANQGSEA. The CDR3 totals 15 residues. V lost 2 bases and J lost 5, with 16 bases in between. The CDR3 DNA follows: TGCAGCGTTGAACCGACAGGATCCGGAGACAATGAGCAGTTCTTC. It codes for CSVEPTGSGDNEQFF.

This clone has just a few counts. The V and J genes are TRBV13 and TRBJ2-3; tentatively, D is TRBD2 (6 bases). The CDR3 is 17 amino acids. Germline-derived CDR1 and CDR2 are PRHDT and FYEKMQ (reference sequence). V was cut by 1 base and J by 0 bases, with 14 bases left in between. The CDR3 region has the DNA TGTGCCAGCAGCTTAGTTAGGGGACTTTCTAGCACAGATACGCAGTATTTT. Protein: CASSLVRGLSSTDTQYF.

The chain joins TRBV28 to TRBJ2-2, with 8 bases fitting TRBD2. Germline lookup yields CDR1 MDHEN and CDR2 SYDVKM. V was clipped by 6 bases and J by 8 bases; unmatched bases: 17. The CDR3 loop spans 17 amino acids. The CDR3 loop reads CASSRATSGLTSGELFF. CDR3 coding DNA: TGTGCCAGCAGCCGCGCCACTAGCGGTCTTACGTCGGGGGAGCTGTTTTTT. The full variable domain, with the rest looked up from reference TRBV28 and TRBJ2-2, is DVKVTQSSRYLVKRTGEKVFLECVQDMDHENMFWYRQDPGLGLRLIYFSYDVKMKEKGDIPEGYSVSREKKERFSLILESASTNQTSMYLCASSRATSGLTSGELFFGEGSRLTVL.

This clone was picked up a small number of times. The chain uses TRBV9 and TRBJ1-1; TRBD1 agrees at 9 bases. Trimming at V came to 0 bases and at J to 3 bases, leaving 6 bases not matched to a gene. CDR3 length: 16 amino acids. Germline CDR1 is SGDLS and CDR2 is YYNGEE. The CDR3 DNA is TGTGCCAGCAGCGTAGCGGGGGGACAGGGTTACACTGAAGCTTTCTTT. Translation gives CASSVAGGQGYTEAFF.

The rearrangement joins TRBV5-6 to TRBJ1-1; maybe TRBD1 (5 bases). Trimming cost V 4 bases and J 5 bases, with 15 bases left between them. The V gene's germline CDR1 is SGHDT and CDR2 YYEEEE. CDR3 length: 14 residues. CDR3 loop: CASSHQGGVTEAFF. The CDR3 bases are TGTGCCAGCAGCCATCAGGGAGGGGTTACTGAAGCTTTCTTT.

This clone was seen more than once but under ten times. In nucleotides, the CDR3 is TGCGCCAGCAGCTTGGAGTCAGCCTACGAGCAGTACTTC. Protein product: CASSLESAYEQYF. This chain connects TRBV5-1 to TRBJ2-7; D uncertain. V was cut by 0 bases and J by 2 bases, with 6 bases left in between. The CDR3 loop spans 13 amino acids. CDR1 is SGHRS, CDR2 YFSETQ, per germline.

This clone was seen a handful of times. The chain is built from TRBV7-8 and TRBJ1-2; 9 nucleotides match TRBD1. The CDR3 loop spans 15 amino acids. In germline, CDR1 is SGHVS, CDR2 FQNEAQ. Losses at the gene ends were 4 bases for V and 4 bases for J; bases not matched to a gene: 7. The CDR3 spells CASSSAGQGAYGYTF. The DNA of the CDR3 is TGTGCCAGCAGCTCCGCGGGACAGGGAGCCTATGGCTACACCTTC.

This sequence joins TRBV28 and TRBJ2-1; TRBD2 agrees at 8 bases. The CDR3 length is 17 residues. The ends lost 0 bases at V and 5 bases at J; junction bases unmatched: 9. The germline V gene has CDR1 MDHEN and CDR2 SYDVKM. The CDR3 loop reads CASSLWSGGYSHNEQFF. CDR3 sequence (DNA): TGTGCCAGCAGTTTATGGAGCGGGGGCTATTCCCACAATGAGCAGTTCTTC.

The chain recombines TRBV7-9 with TRBJ2-3; D is perhaps TRBD2 (6 bases). The V gene lost 6 bases and the J gene lost 8 bases, with 15 bases spanning the gap. Germline loops: CDR1 SEHNR, CDR2 FQNEAQ (reference sequence). This CDR3 has 13 residues. In DNA, the CDR3 is TGTGCCAGCAGTCTAGGGGCGGAGGGTACGCAGTATTTT. This translates into CASSLGAEGTQYF.